This T cell receptor (beta chain) stems from a study of neurological immune-mediated disorders. Study results and limitations: Multiple sclerosis, the disease with the least TCR clonal expansion, fell below healthy controls, whereas HTLV-1-associated myelopathy showed the most.

5'RACE with 10-nucleotide random UMIs generated the cDNA. Every sequencing run drew on 15-18 subjects and yielded over 190 million TCR-beta sequences. One entry per CDR3 protein results from TCRdb running MiXCR on the 5' RACE reads. The data contain 40,000 or so distinct CDR3 sequences, about 13% of them seen just once; the ten biggest clones take up around 10%. Noted time point: longitudinal time-point 3. Unsorted libraries were prepared from 2 million PBMCs that had been stored at -80 C. The CDR3 sequence is 13 residues long. In germline, CDR1 is DFQATT, CDR2 SNEGSKA (reference sequence). Between the trimmed V and J ends, which lost 3 bases and 5 bases, there was a span of 13 bases. This clonotype was seen at least ten times. Its specificity is unknown.

The chain links TRBV20-1 to TRBJ2-5; the D gene is possibly TRBD1 (6 bases). The sample was PBMCs. The source of this sequence is a young man in good health. The CDR3 DNA reads TGCAGTGCTAGCCTACAGGGAGAGGAGACCCAGTACTTC. As protein: CSASLQGEETQYF.